This T cell receptor (beta chain) was sequenced during a study of vaccination effects on CD4 cells after COVID-19. Overall study findings and caveats: Clones induced by infection and by vaccine showed marked clonal contraction late after vaccination. The study found that only 1 of 255 vaccine-induced clones from healthy vaccinees cross-reacted with common cold coronaviruses.

Profiling relied on immunoSEQ multiplex PCR, and the TCRdb table lists in-frame clones only, not all of them. The sample has 20,000 to 30,000 clones, approximately 71% seen once. Antigen-specific CD4+ T cells were first expanded with viral peptide pools by the ViraFEST assay and only then sequenced. CD4+ T cells were isolated after less than 13 days of culture. In the vaccine recipients, nucleocapsid antibodies were negative and there was no prior SARS-CoV-2 infection. It was with around 10 IU/ml IL-2 and about 10 ug/ml peptides that around 1.8 million PBMC per well were cultured. Each culture had half its medium swapped for IL-2 medium on days 3 and 7. Note on this clone: Its target is not known.

V dropped 7 bases and J dropped 3; count of bases not matched to a gene: 5. The CDR3 covers 13 residues. Germline lookup yields CDR1 MNHNY and CDR2 SVGAGI (reference sequence). The input for sequencing was CD4+ T cells from PBMCs cultured with HCoV-OC43 spike peptides, taken before COVID-19 vaccination. This sample's subset: HCoV-OC43 spike overlapping peptide pool stimulation. The chain joins TRBV6-6 to TRBJ1-2; 7 bases match TRBD1. The TCR comes from a human donor who received a COVID-19 vaccine. CDR3 amino acids: CASTAQGHYGYTF. For the CDR3, the DNA is TGTGCCAGCACTGCACAGGGGCACTATGGCTACACCTTC.